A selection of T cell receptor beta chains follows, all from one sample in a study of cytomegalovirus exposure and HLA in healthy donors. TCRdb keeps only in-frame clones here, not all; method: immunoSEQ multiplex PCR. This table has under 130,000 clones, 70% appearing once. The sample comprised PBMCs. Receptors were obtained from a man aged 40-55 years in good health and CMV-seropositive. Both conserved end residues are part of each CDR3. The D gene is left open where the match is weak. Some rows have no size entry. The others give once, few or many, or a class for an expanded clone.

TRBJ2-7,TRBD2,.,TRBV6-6,TGTGCCAGCAGGTTGGGGACTAGCCCCTACGAGCAGTACTTC,CASRLGTSPYEQYF
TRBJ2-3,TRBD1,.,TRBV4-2,TGTGCCAGCAGCCAAGGGCTAGGACAGGGCGTAGATACGCAGTATTTT,CASSQGLGQGVDTQYF
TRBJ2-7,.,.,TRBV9,TGTGCCAGCAGCCCCCCGGGACTCCCTTACGAGCAGTACTTC,CASSPPGLPYEQYF
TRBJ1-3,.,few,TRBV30,TGTGCCTGGAGTGTAGCGGGGGGCGATGGAAACACCATATATTTT,CAWSVAGGDGNTIYF
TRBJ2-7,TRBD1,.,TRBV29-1,TGCAGCGTGGGGACAGGGGGGAACGAGCAGTACTTC,CSVGTGGNEQYF
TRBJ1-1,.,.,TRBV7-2,TGTGCCAGCAGCTTAGGAGACAGAATGAACACTGAAGCTTTCTTT,CASSLGDRMNTEAFF
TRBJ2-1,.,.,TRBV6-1,TGTGCCAGCAGGGGGGCGGGAGACTGGAATGAGCAGTTCTTC,CASRGAGDWNEQFF
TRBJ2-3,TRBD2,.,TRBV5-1,TGCGCCAGCAGCGAAGCGGGAGTAAACACAGATACGCAGTATTTT,CASSEAGVNTDTQYF
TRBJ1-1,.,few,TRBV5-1,TGCGCCAGCAGCTTGTCAGGCATGAACACTGAAGCTTTCTTT,CASSLSGMNTEAFF
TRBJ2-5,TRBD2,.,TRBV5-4,TGTGCCAGCAGCCCGGGACTAGCGGTTGAGACCCAGTACTTC,CASSPGLAVETQYF
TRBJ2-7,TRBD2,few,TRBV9,TGTGCCAGCAGCGTAGAGGGGCTAGCGGGAGGGGAGTCCTACGAGCAGTACTTC,CASSVEGLAGGESYEQYF
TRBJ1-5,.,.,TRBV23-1,TGCGCCAGCATTACCAGAGGAGGGCGCAATCAGCCCCAGCATTTT,CASITRGGRNQPQHF
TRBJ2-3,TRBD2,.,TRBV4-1,TGCGCCAGCAGCCGACTAGCGGGCACAGATACGCAGTATTTT,CASSRLAGTDTQYF
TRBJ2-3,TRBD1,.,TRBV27,TGTGCCAGCAGAGCGACAGGGAGCACAGATACGCAGTATTTT,CASRATGSTDTQYF
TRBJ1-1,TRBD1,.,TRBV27,TGTGCCAGCAGTTCGGGACAGGGGGCGATCGGGGTGCGGACTTTCTTT,CASSSGQGAIGVRTFF
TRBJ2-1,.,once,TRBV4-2,TGTGCCAGCAGCTCCCGCTCCTACAATGAGCAGTTCTTC,CASSSRSYNEQFF
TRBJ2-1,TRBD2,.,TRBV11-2,TGTGCCAGCAGCAGCGCGGGACTAGCGGCTCCTCATGAGCAGTTCTTC,CASSSAGLAAPHEQFF
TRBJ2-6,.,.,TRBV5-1,TGCGCCAGCAGCGGCGGACGGGGCTCTGGGGCCAACGTCCTGACTTTC,CASSGGRGSGANVLTF
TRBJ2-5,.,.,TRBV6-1,TGTGCCAGCAGTCCCGACCTACTAGTCCGGGAGACCCAGTACTTC,CASSPDLLVRETQYF
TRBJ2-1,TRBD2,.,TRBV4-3,TGCGCCAGCAGCCGACGGACTAGCGGGGAGCAGTTCTTC,CASSRRTSGEQFF
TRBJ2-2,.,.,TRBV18,TGTGCCAGCTCGCCTACCACTACAGGGAGAGGAACCGGGGAGCTGTTTTTT,CASSPTTTGRGTGELFF
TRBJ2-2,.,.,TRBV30,TGTGCCTGGCTCATGACCAGGCGGAACACCGGGGAGCTGTTTTTT,CAWLMTRRNTGELFF
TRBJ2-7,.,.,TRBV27,TGTGCCAGCAGTCTCTCGGGACTCTCAAACTCCTACGAGCAGTACTTC,CASSLSGLSNSYEQYF
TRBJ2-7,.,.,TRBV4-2,TGTGCCAGCAGTACCGGGACTCTTTCCTACGAGCAGTACTTC,CASSTGTLSYEQYF
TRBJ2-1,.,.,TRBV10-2,TGCGCCAGCAGTGAGTCGACAGGTCCTTACTACAATGAGCAGTTCTTC,CASSESTGPYYNEQFF
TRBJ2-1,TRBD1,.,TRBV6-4,TGTGCCAGCAGTGACGGGACAGGGGGCGATGAGCAGTTCTTC,CASSDGTGGDEQFF
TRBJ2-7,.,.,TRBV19,TGTGCCAGTAGTACCGACACCTCCTACGAGCAGTACTTC,CASSTDTSYEQYF
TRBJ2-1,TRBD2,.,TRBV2,TGTGCCAGCAGTGAAAGGTCCGGCGGGAGTAGGTCCTACAATGAGCAGTTCTTC,CASSERSGGSRSYNEQFF
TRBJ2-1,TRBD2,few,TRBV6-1,TGTGCCAGCAGTGAATTAACTAGCGGCTCCTACAATGAGCAGTTCTTC,CASSELTSGSYNEQFF
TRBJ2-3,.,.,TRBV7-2,TGTGCCAGCAGCTTATGGCTGGATACGCAGTATTTT,CASSLWLDTQYF
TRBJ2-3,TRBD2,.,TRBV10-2,TGCGCCAGCAGTGAGTCCGGGGGACTAGCGGGTTATACGCAGTATTTT,CASSESGGLAGYTQYF
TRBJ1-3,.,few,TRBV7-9,TGTGCCAGCAGTTCGGAGGCTGGAAACACCATATATTTT,CASSSEAGNTIYF
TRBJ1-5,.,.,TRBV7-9,TGTGCCAGCAGCTTCAGCGGGAATCAGCCCCAGCATTTT,CASSFSGNQPQHF
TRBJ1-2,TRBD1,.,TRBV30,TGTGCCTGGAGACCCTCCCCCCGGGACAGGGGGCCGGGGAGTGGCTACACCTTC,CAWRPSPRDRGPGSGYTF
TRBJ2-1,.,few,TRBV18,TGTGCCAGCTCACCACGGGCGAGGGAGGATGAGCAGTTCTTC,CASSPRAREDEQFF
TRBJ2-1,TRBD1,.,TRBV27,TGTGCCAGCACAGCCTTGGACAGGCCGGGTGAGCAGTTCTTC,CASTALDRPGEQFF
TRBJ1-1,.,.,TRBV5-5,TGTGCCAGCAGCCGACAGGACACTGAAGCTTTCTTT,CASSRQDTEAFF
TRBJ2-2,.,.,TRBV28,TGTGCCAGCATCGATGTAATGGGGGGGCGCCGGACCGGGGAGCTGTTTTTT,CASIDVMGGRRTGELFF
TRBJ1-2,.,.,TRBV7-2,TGTGCCAGCAGTCTTGATGGTGAGAGCTACACCTTC,CASSLDGESYTF
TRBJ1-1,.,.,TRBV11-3,TGTGCCAGCAGCTTAGTGCGTAACACTGAAGCTTTCTTT,CASSLVRNTEAFF
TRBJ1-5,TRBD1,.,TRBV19,TGTGCCAGTACCCGGACAGGGGACCCCTTTAGCAATCAGCCCCAGCATTTT,CASTRTGDPFSNQPQHF
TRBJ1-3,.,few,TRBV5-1,TGCGCCAGCAGCTTGGGATCAGGGGCCGGAGGAAACACCATATATTTT,CASSLGSGAGGNTIYF
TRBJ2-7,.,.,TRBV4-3,TGCGCCAGCACCACCCAGGGGCGTTCGGCCTACGAGCAGTACTTC,CASTTQGRSAYEQYF
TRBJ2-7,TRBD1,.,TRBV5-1,TGCGCCAGCAGCTTCATGGGTATCGCTGGGACAGGGATTTACGAGCAGTACTTC,CASSFMGIAGTGIYEQYF
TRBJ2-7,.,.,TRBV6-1,TGTGCCAGCAGTGAAGTGTCCGGGGACGAGCAGTACTTC,CASSEVSGDEQYF
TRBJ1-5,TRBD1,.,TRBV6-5,TGTGCCAGCAGTTACCTTGGGACAGGGGGTTATCAGCCCCAGCATTTT,CASSYLGTGGYQPQHF
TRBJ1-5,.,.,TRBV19,TGTGCCAGTAGCCGCAGGGGAGGCAATCAGCCCCAGCATTTT,CASSRRGGNQPQHF
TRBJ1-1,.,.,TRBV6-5,TGTGCCAGCAGTCCGATCGGGAGGATTGAAGCTTTCTTT,CASSPIGRIEAFF
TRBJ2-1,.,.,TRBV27,TGTGCCAGCAGCTCTCTCTTGCCGGATGAGCAGTTCTTC,CASSSLLPDEQFF
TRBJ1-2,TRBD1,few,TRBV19,TGTGCCAGTAGTTTCTTGACAGGGCCCAGCTATGGCTACACCTTC,CASSFLTGPSYGYTF
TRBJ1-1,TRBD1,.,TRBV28,TGTGCCAGCAGCCTAAGAACAGGGGACGCTTTCTTT,CASSLRTGDAFF
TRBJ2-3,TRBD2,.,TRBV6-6,TGTGCCAGCAGAACAGGGACTAGCGGGATGGGAGATACGCAGTATTTT,CASRTGTSGMGDTQYF